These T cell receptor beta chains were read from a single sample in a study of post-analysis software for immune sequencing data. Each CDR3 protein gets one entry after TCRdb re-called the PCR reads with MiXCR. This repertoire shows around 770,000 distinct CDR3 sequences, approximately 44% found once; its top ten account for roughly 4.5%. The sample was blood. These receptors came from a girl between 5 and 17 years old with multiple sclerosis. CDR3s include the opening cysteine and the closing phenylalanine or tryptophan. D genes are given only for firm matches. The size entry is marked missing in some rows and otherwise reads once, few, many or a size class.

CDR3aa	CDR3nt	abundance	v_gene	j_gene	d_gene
CSARKTGYGYGYTF	TGCAGTGCCAGAAAGACAGGGTACGGCTATGGCTACACCTTC	few	TRBV20-1	TRBJ1-2	TRBD1
CSASPDSSSYEQYF	TGCAGTGCTAGCCCCGACTCGTCCTCCTACGAGCAGTACTTC	few	TRBV20-1	TRBJ2-7	-
CASTSGNEQYF	TGTGCCAGCACTAGCGGGAACGAGCAGTACTTC	-	TRBV27	TRBJ2-7	TRBD2
CASSDSGPHVDEQFF	TGTGCCAGCAGCGACTCCGGGCCCCACGTCGATGAGCAGTTCTTC	-	TRBV12-3/TRBV12-4	TRBJ2-1	-
CASMLGRCYEQYF	TGTGCCAGCATGCTTGGACGGTGCTACGAGCAGTACTTC	-	TRBV6-1	TRBJ2-7	-
CASGPQREGSNEQFF	TGTGCTAGTGGTCCCCAGCGGGAGGGCTCCAATGAGCAGTTCTTC	-	TRBV12-5	TRBJ2-1	TRBD2
CASSQEAGANEQFF	TGCGCCAGCAGCCAAGAAGCGGGAGCCAATGAGCAGTTCTTC	-	TRBV4-1	TRBJ2-1	TRBD2
CASRLAGGPIYNEQFF	TGTGCCAGCAGGCTAGCGGGAGGGCCTATATACAATGAGCAGTTCTTC	few	TRBV6-2/TRBV6-3	TRBJ2-1	TRBD2
CASSSNRGSSYNEQFF	TGTGCCAGCAGCTCAAATCGGGGGAGCTCCTACAATGAGCAGTTCTTC	-	TRBV7-2	TRBJ2-1	-
CASSYPSGSIRNEQFF	TGTGCCAGCAGTTACCCTAGCGGGAGTATTCGCAATGAGCAGTTCTTC	-	TRBV6-5	TRBJ2-1	TRBD2
CSARDRQGLTYEQYF	TGCAGTGCTAGAGATCGACAGGGCCTCACCTACGAGCAGTACTTC	-	TRBV20-1	TRBJ2-7	TRBD1
CASSPTVYNSPLHF	TGTGCCAGCAGCCCGACAGTCTACAATTCACCCCTCCACTTT	many	TRBV7-2	TRBJ1-6	-
CASSLLPDDSNEQFF	TGTGCCAGCAGTTTATTACCCGACGACAGCAATGAGCAGTTCTTC	many	TRBV28	TRBJ2-1	-
CASSLAGTGGRGYTF	TGTGCCAGCAGCTTAGCCGGGACAGGGGGCAGAGGCTACACCTTC	-	TRBV7-2	TRBJ1-2	TRBD1
CASSTGTGGDQPQHF	TGTGCCAGCAGCACCGGGACAGGGGGCGATCAGCCCCAGCATTTT	-	TRBV9	TRBJ1-5	TRBD1
CASSLGGVSTDTQYF	TGTGCCAGCAGTTTGGGGGGAGTCAGCACAGATACGCAGTATTTT	-	TRBV12-3/TRBV12-4	TRBJ2-3	-
CSARVWPSGLQNEQFF	TGCAGTGCTAGAGTCTGGCCGAGCGGGTTACAGAATGAGCAGTTCTTC	-	TRBV20-1	TRBJ2-1	-
CASSPGTGGAYNEQFF	TGTGCCAGCAGCCCCGGGACAGGGGGCGCATACAATGAGCAGTTCTTC	-	TRBV6-6	TRBJ2-1	TRBD1
CASSPRTGEDEQYF	TGCGCCAGCAGCCCAAGGACAGGGGAGGATGAGCAGTACTTC	once	TRBV5-1	TRBJ2-5	TRBD1
CASSSYLERDVTYEQYF	TGTGCCAGCAGCTCATACCTAGAGCGGGACGTTACGTACGAGCAGTACTTC	-	TRBV7-9	TRBJ2-7	TRBD2
CASSQEGGQMNTEAFF	TGCGCCAGCAGCCAAGAAGGGGGACAGATGAACACTGAAGCTTTCTTT	-	TRBV4-3	TRBJ1-1	TRBD1
CASSGRTGGLNTEAFF	TGTGCCAGCAGCGGACGGACAGGGGGCTTGAACACTGAAGCTTTCTTT	-	TRBV2	TRBJ1-1	TRBD1
CSVDLGRTYGYTF	TGCAGCGTTGATCTGGGCAGAACCTATGGCTACACCTTC	-	TRBV29-1	TRBJ1-2	-
CASSTRVSEQYF	TGTGCCAGCAGTACTAGGGTCTCTGAGCAGTACTTC	-	TRBV27	TRBJ2-5	-
CASRHSAGWENGYTF	TGTGCCAGCAGACACTCGGCGGGGTGGGAGAATGGCTACACCTTC	-	TRBV6-6	TRBJ1-2	-
CSANSHKQCKPNTEAFF	TGCAGTGCTAATTCCCACAAACAGTGTAAACCGAACACTGAAGCTTTCTTT	-	TRBV20-1	TRBJ1-1	-
CSARTRGQGHGYTF	TGCAGTGCCCGTACACGGGGACAGGGGCATGGCTACACCTTC	few	TRBV20-1	TRBJ1-2	TRBD1
CSVEGGNSYEQYF	TGCAGCGTTGAAGGGGGGAACTCCTACGAGCAGTACTTC	few	TRBV29-1	TRBJ2-7	-
CASSQDRGFTDSGANVLTF	TGTGCCAGCAGCCAGGACAGGGGATTTACCGACTCTGGGGCCAACGTCCTGACTTTC	-	TRBV12-3/TRBV12-4	TRBJ2-6	TRBD1
CASSESPIVAGASYEQYF	TGTGCCAGCAGTGAATCCCCGATTGTAGCGGGAGCCTCCTACGAGCAGTACTTC	-	TRBV6-1	TRBJ2-7	TRBD2
CASSLTGGLGYTF	TGTGCCAGCAGCTTGACCGGAGGCTTGGGCTACACCTTC	few	TRBV7-2	TRBJ1-2	-
CASSEDGSPYEQYF	TGCGCCAGCAGCGAGGACGGGAGTCCCTACGAGCAGTACTTC	-	TRBV5-1	TRBJ2-7	-
CASSLAGGTGANVLTF	TGCGCCAGCAGCTTAGCGGGAGGGACTGGGGCCAACGTCCTGACTTTC	few	TRBV5-1	TRBJ2-6	TRBD2
CSATQTGNVETQYF	TGCAGTGCTACCCAGACAGGGAATGTCGAGACCCAGTACTTC	few	TRBV20-1	TRBJ2-5	TRBD1
CASSSTGTSGITDTQYF	TGTGCCAGCAGCTCGACTGGGACTAGCGGGATAACAGATACGCAGTATTTT	-	TRBV7-2	TRBJ2-3	TRBD2
CASSQDPGTGNTEAFF	TGTGCCAGCAGTCAGGATCCCGGGACAGGGAACACTGAAGCTTTCTTT	few	TRBV6-6	TRBJ1-1	TRBD1
CASSATSSTEAFF	TGTGCCAGCAGTGCCACATCCAGCACTGAAGCTTTCTTT	-	TRBV6-2/TRBV6-3	TRBJ1-1	-
CASSLGDGNYGYTF	TGTGCCAGCAGCTTAGGGGACGGAAACTATGGCTACACCTTC	few	TRBV7-9	TRBJ1-2	-
CASSLTPPIYEQYF	TGTGCCAGCAGTTTAACCCCCCCAATTTACGAGCAGTACTTC	-	TRBV28	TRBJ2-7	-
CASSIEVRPADNSPLHF	TGTGCCAGTAGTATAGAGGTCAGGCCCGCGGATAATTCACCCCTCCACTTT	-	TRBV19	TRBJ1-6	-
CASSLGQDGNIQYF	TGCGCCAGCAGCTTAGGACAGGACGGTAACATTCAGTACTTC	few	TRBV5-1	TRBJ2-4	TRBD1